This entry lists 8 T cell receptor beta chains sequenced from one sample in a study of beta chain features in type 1 diabetes. Every isolated RNA sample was fully reverse transcribed, so sequencing captured expressed TCRB transcripts. Generated by immunoSEQ multiplex PCR, the TCRdb table keeps only in-frame clones and is missing some. The table lists about 13,000 clones, around 43% of them singletons. The sample was stem cell memory CD4+ T cells from blood. The source of these receptors is a man aged 18 to 35 in good health.

The V gene is TRBV7-2, the J gene TRBJ2-2, with a weak D call TRBD1 (6 bases). This CDR3 region has 15 residues. CDR1 and CDR2 from the germline V gene are SGHTA and FQGNSA. Trimming removed 5 bases at V and 2 bases at J, with 12 bases between. The CDR3 is CASSPQGPNTGELFF. CDR3 bases: TGTGCCAGCAGCCCCCAGGGGCCCAACACCGGGGAGCTGTTTTTT. Based on the CDR3 plus reference TRBV7-2 and TRBJ2-2, the full variable domain is GAGVSQSPSNKVTEKGKDVELRCDPISGHTALYWYRQSLGQGLEFLIYFQGNSAPDKSGLPSDRFSAERTGGSVSTLTIQRTQQEDSAVYLCASSPQGPNTGELFFGEGSRLTVL.

The chain recombines TRBV6-6 with TRBJ2-7, with 7 bases identical to TRBD1. This CDR3 is built from 16 residues. Trimming at V came to 3 bases and at J to 1 base, leaving 9 bases not matched to a gene. CDR1 and CDR2 (germline): MNHNY, SVGAGI (reference sequence). The CDR3 loop reads CASSYGGQSSSYEQYF. The CDR3 nucleotides are TGTGCCAGCAGTTATGGGGGACAGTCTTCGTCCTACGAGCAGTACTTC.

In this sample, this clone turned up a few times. This chain joins TRBV12-5 and TRBJ1-1; TRBD1 matches 9 bases. CDR1 LGHNT and CDR2 FRNRAP come from the germline V gene. V lost 7 bases to trimming and J lost 0 bases; unmatched junction nucleotides: 3. The CDR3 covers 14 residues. The CDR3 spells CASARQGVNTEAFF. The CDR3 DNA follows: TGTGCTAGTGCACGACAGGGGGTGAACACTGAAGCTTTCTTT.

V and J are TRBV4-3 and TRBJ2-7; 9 nucleotides line up with TRBD1. The CDR3 has 16 residues. Unmatched junction bases numbered 7, after V lost 4 bases and J lost 0 bases. CDR1 LGHNA and CDR2 YSLEER come from the germline V gene. The CDR3 bases are TGCGCCAGCAGCCTGTACTCGGACAGGGGCTCCTACGAGCAGTACTTC. Translation: CASSLYSDRGSYEQYF.

This clone was seen a few times. J is TRBJ2-6 and V is TRBV10-3; a weak D match, TRBD1 (6 bases). Germline V CDR1 and CDR2: ENHRY, SYGVKD. V was cut by 8 bases and J by 4 bases, with 18 bases left in between. There are 16 residues in the CDR3. As DNA, the CDR3 is TGTGCCATCCAACCGGGACATACTACAGGGGCCAACGTCCTGACTTTC. This codes for CAIQPGHTTGANVLTF.

The rearrangement uses TRBV29-1 and TRBJ2-1; TRBD2 is a possible D gene (5 bases). Germline assignment: CDR1 SQVTM and CDR2 ANQGSEA. V was clipped by 6 bases and J by 3 bases, with 12 bases between them. This CDR3 contains 13 residues. This chain's CDR3 is CSVTGSVYNEQFF. The CDR3 nucleotides are TGCAGCGTCACGGGGTCTGTCTACAATGAGCAGTTCTTC.

This clone occurred a few times. The V call is TRBV23-1, the J call TRBJ1-6; possibly TRBD1 for D (6 bases). TRBV23-1 is an open reading frame, and its role is uncertain. Trimming took off 0 bases at V and 7 bases at J, with 10 bases between the two ends. The CDR3 runs to 15 residues. The DNA for the CDR3 is TGCGCCAGCAGTCAATCTTGGACAGCGAATTCACCCCTCCACTTT. This gives the protein CASSQSWTANSPLHF.

This chain connects TRBV7-2 to TRBJ1-2; TRBD1 aligns across 7 bases. The CDR3 totals 16 residues. J gave up 3 bases and V 1 base, and 8 bases lay outside the gene matches. From germline, CDR1 is SGHTA and CDR2 FQGNSA. CDR3 in amino acids: CASSLGGTASDYGYTF. For the CDR3, the DNA is TGTGCCAGCAGCTTAGGAGGGACAGCGTCGGACTATGGCTACACCTTC. Full variable domain (remainder filled in from reference TRBV7-2 and TRBJ1-2): GAGVSQSPSNKVTEKGKDVELRCDPISGHTALYWYRQSLGQGLEFLIYFQGNSAPDKSGLPSDRFSAERTGGSVSTLTIQRTQQEDSAVYLCASSLGGTASDYGYTFGSGTRLTVV.